This TCR beta chain appears in the sequencing data of a study of T cells after yellow fever vaccination. TCRdb re-called the 5' RACE reads through MiXCR, storing one row per CDR3 protein. This sample carries 550,000 or so distinct CDR3 sequences, around 21% of them seen once, and the ten largest clones take roughly an eighth. This clonotype appeared a few times. V lost 4 bases to trimming and J lost 8 bases; unmatched junction nucleotides: 17. From germline, CDR1 is MNHEY and CDR2 SVGAGI. The length of the CDR3 is 17 residues. The chain joins TRBV6-5 to TRBJ2-3; 8 positions match TRBD1. The sequence came from a man aged 25 to 45 who received the YFV17D yellow fever vaccine. Here the sequenced sample was PBMCs, taken 15 days after the yellow fever booster vaccination. The CDR3 spells CASSSPLGTGEARTQYF. The CDR3 nucleotides read TGTGCCAGCAGTTCTCCCTTAGGGACAGGAGAGGCTCGTACGCAGTATTTT.